The 19 T cell receptor beta chains listed next were all sequenced from one sample in a study of T cell responses to AZD1222 COVID-19 vaccine. Generated by immunoSEQ multiplex PCR, the TCRdb table keeps only in-frame clones and is missing some. In the table there are 120,000 or so clones, about 91% of which are singletons. Sequences were derived from peripheral blood, sampled on day 0 of AZD1222 vaccination. These receptors all stem from an adult in good health.

This sequence joins TRBV18 and TRBJ2-1, with a possible D match to TRBD2 (6 bases). The germline CDR1 and CDR2 sequences are KGHSH and LQKENI. V was clipped by 3 bases and J by 8 bases, with 20 bases between them. The CDR3 spans 16 residues. In nucleotides, the CDR3 is TGTGCCAGCTCACCGCTTCCCGGGACTGGAATGGATGAGCAGTTCTTC. This translates into CASSPLPGTGMDEQFF.

This chain joins TRBV30 and TRBJ1-1; TRBD1 is a possible D gene (6 bases). This CDR3 comprises 15 residues. CDR1 is GTSNPN, CDR2 SVGIG, per germline (reference sequence). V shed 0 bases and J shed 6 bases, with 17 bases lying between them. The chain's CDR3 is CAWSVHDRLRAEAFF. CDR3 nucleotides: TGTGCCTGGAGTGTACATGACAGGTTACGCGCTGAAGCTTTCTTT.

The rearrangement uses TRBV3-1 (or the pseudogene TRBV3-2) and TRBJ2-1; 10 bases line up with TRBD2. The CDR3 totals 16 residues. Germline CDR1 LGHDT, CDR2 YNNKEL (reference sequence). V trimming: 1 base; J trimming: 5 bases; junction bases outside the gene matches: 5. Written as DNA, the CDR3 is TGTGCCAGCAGCCAAGGGACTAGCGGAAATCACAATGAGCAGTTCTTC. Its protein is CASSQGTSGNHNEQFF.

The chain combines TRBV19 with TRBJ1-5; D gene unclear. In germline, CDR1 is LNHDA, CDR2 SQIVND (reference sequence). This CDR3 spans 12 amino acids. The V and J ends lost 8 bases and 5 bases respectively, with 10 bases between them. The CDR3 DNA reads TGTGCCAGTTGTCTTGGGGATCAGCCCCAGCATTTT. It specifies CASCLGDQPQHF.

The chain employs TRBV11-2 and TRBJ2-1; 10 bases are a match to TRBD1. This CDR3 region has 16 residues. V dropped 3 bases and J dropped 7; count of bases not matched to a gene: 9. Germline assignment: CDR1 SGHAT and CDR2 FQNNGV. CDR3 in DNA: TGTGCCAGCAGCTTCTACCGACAGGGGGCTACGAATGAGCAGTTCTTC. The encoded protein is CASSFYRQGATNEQFF.

This clone appeared once. CDR3: CASSYSGEAGSPLHF. CDR3 sequence (DNA): TGTGCCAGCAGTTACTCTGGTGAGGCTGGCTCACCCCTCCACTTT. The rearrangement uses TRBV6-5 and TRBJ1-6; D is undetermined. Germline CDR1 and CDR2: MNHEY and SVGAGI. V lost 0 bases to trimming and J lost 10 bases, with 13 bases between them. There are 15 residues in the CDR3.

CDR3 DNA: TGCGCCAGCAGCTTGGTACCGGGCGATGAGCAGTTCTTC. Protein sequence: CASSLVPGDEQFF. The rearrangement joins TRBV5-1 to TRBJ2-1; D is unclear. There are 13 residues in the CDR3. Trimming cost V 0 bases and J 8 bases, with 9 bases left between them. Germline lookup yields CDR1 SGHRS and CDR2 YFSETQ.

The chain uses TRBV2 and TRBJ2-4, with D uncertain. The V and J ends lost 3 bases and 0 bases respectively, with 6 bases between them. The CDR3 is made up of 14 amino acids. Germline V lookup: CDR1 SNHLY, CDR2 FYNNEI. In DNA form, the CDR3 reads TGTGCCAGCAGTGATGCCAGAGCCAAAAACATTCAGTACTTC. Amino acids: CASSDARAKNIQYF.

The chain recombines TRBV18 with TRBJ1-3; no clear D. V was pared by 4 bases and J by 1 base, with 11 bases between. This CDR3 contains 15 residues. CDR1 is KGHSH and CDR2 is LQKENI in the germline V gene. The CDR3 is CASSLSRQSGNTIYF. CDR3 DNA: TGTGCCAGCTCACTTTCGCGCCAGTCTGGAAACACCATATATTTT.

The chain is built from TRBV18 and TRBJ2-1; 9 positions agree with TRBD1. Losses at the gene ends were 4 bases for V and 3 bases for J; bases not matched to a gene: 4. The CDR3 has 15 residues. Per the germline V gene, CDR1 is KGHSH and CDR2 is LQKENI. The CDR3 nucleotides read TGTGCCAGCTCACTCGGACAGGGGATCTACAATGAGCAGTTCTTC. Residues: CASSLGQGIYNEQFF.

This sequence joins TRBV5-1 and TRBJ2-1, with TRBD2 matching 10 bases. The CDR3 is 14 amino acids. The V segment lost 3 bases and the J segment 7 bases; nucleotides outside the gene matches: 4. CDR1 and CDR2 (germline): SGHRS, YFSETQ. The CDR3 loop reads CASSWGLAMNEQFF. The DNA of the CDR3 is TGCGCCAGCAGCTGGGGACTAGCGATGAATGAGCAGTTCTTC.

This clone has a handful of counts. The chain has TRBV14 and TRBJ1-5; perhaps TRBD1 as D (5 bases). This CDR3 is 12 amino acids long. Germline lookup yields CDR1 SGHDN and CDR2 FVKESK. Trimming pared 3 bases from V and 7 bases from J, leaving 7 bases between. Here the CDR3 reads CASSQGRQPQHF. The CDR3 DNA reads TGTGCCAGCAGCCAGGGGCGACAGCCCCAGCATTTT. The full variable domain, its missing parts supplied by reference TRBV14 and TRBJ1-5, is EAGVTQFPSHSVIEKGQTVTLRCDPISGHDNLYWYRRVMGKEIKFLLHFVKESKQDESGMPNNRFLAERTGGTYSTLKVQPAELEDSGVYFCASSQGRQPQHFGDGTRLSIL.

This clone came up once. This chain joins TRBV7-9 and TRBJ1-3, with D perhaps matching TRBD1 (5 bases). The CDR3 has 14 amino acids. Trimming stripped 6 bases from V and 3 bases from J, with 12 bases between. The V gene's germline CDR1 is SEHNR and CDR2 FQNEAQ (reference sequence). The CDR3 DNA follows: TGTGCCAGCAGTAAGGGGTCGGGTGGAAACACCATATATTTT. Its protein product is CASSKGSGGNTIYF.

The DNA of the CDR3 is TGTGCCACCAGCGAGGTTGGCGGGGCCGGGGAAAAACTGTTTTTT. As protein: CATSEVGGAGEKLFF. The rearrangement links TRBV15 to TRBJ1-4; D may be TRBD1 (5 bases). The germline V gene encodes CDR1 LNHNV and CDR2 YYDKDF (reference sequence). Between the trimmed V and J ends, which lost 5 bases and 8 bases, there was a span of 18 bases. This CDR3 spans 15 amino acids.

The chain links TRBV6-2 or TRBV6-3 to TRBJ1-2; no clear D. V shed 5 bases and J shed 2 bases, with 12 bases lying between them. The CDR3 has 14 amino acids. Germline values: CDR1 MNHEY, CDR2 SVGEGT. The CDR3 is CASSGGRLNYGYTF. Here the CDR3 DNA reads TGTGCCAGCAGTGGCGGGAGACTCAACTATGGCTACACCTTC.

V gene TRBV7-9 combines with J gene TRBJ2-5; D assignment may be TRBD1 or TRBD2 (5 bases each). The V end lost 7 bases, the J end lost 5 bases, and 23 bases lay between the germline ends. The germline CDR1 and CDR2 sequences are SEHNR and FQNEAQ (reference sequence). The CDR3 is 16 amino acids. As DNA, the CDR3 is TGTGCCAGCACGCCTGGCCATCTGGGATGGGGGGAGACCCAGTACTTC. Residues: CASTPGHLGWGETQYF.

This chain joins TRBV27 and TRBJ2-1; TRBD1 is a possible D gene (5 bases). The germline V gene encodes CDR1 MNHEY and CDR2 SMNVEV (reference sequence). The CDR3 extends over 13 amino acids. Trimming took off 4 bases at V and 4 bases at J, with 8 bases between the two ends. The CDR3 coding sequence is TGTGCCAGCAGTTGGACAAAATACAATGAGCAGTTCTTC. Translated, it gives CASSWTKYNEQFF.

The chain employs TRBV6-1 and TRBJ1-6, with D tentatively TRBD1 (5 bases). Trimming pared 3 bases from V and 8 bases from J, leaving 11 bases between. The CDR3 has 14 residues. CDR1 is MNHNS and CDR2 is SASEGT in the germline V gene. This chain's CDR3 is CASSEVGGDSPLHF. In nucleotides, the CDR3 is TGTGCCAGCAGTGAGGTGGGGGGTGATTCACCCCTCCACTTT.

This rearrangement joins TRBV7-2 to TRBJ2-1, with TRBD2 matching 10 bases. The CDR3 spans 18 residues. The V segment lost 2 bases and the J segment 2 bases; nucleotides outside the gene matches: 9. Germline V CDR1 and CDR2: SGHTA, FQGNSA. CDR3 protein: CASSLQGSGGLTYNEQFF. CDR3 coding DNA: TGTGCCAGCAGCTTACAGGGTAGCGGGGGGCTAACCTACAATGAGCAGTTCTTC.